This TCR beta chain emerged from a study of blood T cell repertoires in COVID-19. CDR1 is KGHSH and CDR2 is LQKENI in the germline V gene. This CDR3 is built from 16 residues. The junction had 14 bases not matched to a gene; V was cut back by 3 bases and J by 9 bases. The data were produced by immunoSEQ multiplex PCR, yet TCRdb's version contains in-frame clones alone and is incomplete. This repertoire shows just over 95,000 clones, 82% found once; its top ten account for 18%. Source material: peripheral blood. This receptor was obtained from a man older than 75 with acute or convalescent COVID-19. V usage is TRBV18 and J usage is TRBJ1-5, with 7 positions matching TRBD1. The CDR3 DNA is TGTGCCAGCTCACCTTCGACCCAGGGGGACGGGGGGCCCCAGCATTTT. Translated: CASSPSTQGDGGPQHF. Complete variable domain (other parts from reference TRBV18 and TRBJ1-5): NAGVMQNPRHLVRRRGQEARLRCSPMKGHSHVYWYRQLPEEGLKFMVYLQKENIIDESGMPKERFSAEFPKEGPSILRIQQVVRGDSAAYFCASSPSTQGDGGPQHFGDGTRLSIL.